Sequencing of this TCR beta chain was carried out in a study of T-cell reconstitution after alpha-beta-depleted transplantation in children. This clonotype was picked up many times. Unique molecular identifiers featured in how the TCRbeta library was prepared. TCRdb re-analysed the PCR reads in MiXCR, keeping a single row per CDR3 protein. The sample records a few hundred thousand distinct CDR3 sequences, around 9.6% being singletons. This clonotype was sampled from a human donor who donated a stem cell graft to a child with acute lymphoblastic leukemia. Here the sequenced sample was PBMCs from the stem cell graft donor, taken from the stem cell graft.

CDR3 DNA: TGTGCCAGCAGTTTCGCGGCTAGCACAGATACGCAGTATTTT. It encodes CASSFAASTDTQYF. This chain connects TRBV12-3 or TRBV12-4 to TRBJ2-3, with D unresolved. V lost 3 bases, J lost 0 bases, and 7 bases lay in between. This CDR3 region has 14 residues.